This TCR beta chain was obtained from a study of T-cell reconstitution after alpha-beta-depleted transplantation in children. This clonotype was detected many times. The CDR3 runs to 17 residues. The V gene's germline CDR1 is MDHEN and CDR2 SYDVKM. The V and J ends lost 6 bases and 0 bases, in that order; junction bases with no gene match: 11. Unique molecular identifiers were incorporated during preparation of the TCRbeta library. TCRdb called the PCR reads again in MiXCR, with one record for every CDR3 protein. The table has approximately 350,000 distinct CDR3 sequences, roughly 15% seen once. V usage is TRBV28 and J usage is TRBJ2-5; 9 bases match TRBD1. Sequencing was performed on PBMCs, taken from the stem cell graft. This receptor was taken from a human donor who donated a stem cell graft to a child with Fanconi anemia. In DNA form, the CDR3 reads TGTGCCAGCAGCTCCGCTGACAGGGGGGGGTACCAAGAGACCCAGTACTTC. It encodes CASSSADRGGYQETQYF.